This TCR beta chain was recorded in a study of cytomegalovirus exposure and HLA in healthy donors (dated 2017 in TCRdb). For the wider study: An earlier analysis of roughly 500 of the donors reported about 300 Gb of sequence data and 95 million to 130 million unique TCR beta sequences obtained from some 170 million T cells. Approximately 310 gigabases of sequencing data and approximately 91 million unique TCR sequences made up an early release that covered approximately 650 HLA-typed donors. Of the roughly 400 genotyped donors, 75% to 85% were placed in the genetic ancestry cluster associated with self-reported Caucasian donors. The study aimed to test whether cataloging public T cell receptors could reveal signatures of past pathogen exposure. The study used immunosequencing to profile the T cell repertoires of approximately 690 subjects and linked those repertoires to cytomegalovirus serostatus. A separate validation cohort of some 130 different subjects was used in addition to the roughly 720-subject first cohort. High-throughput TCR immunosequencing, statistical association of individual TCRs with disease status, and machine learning were combined to predict cytomegalovirus infection status. In a later analysis, previously published TCR beta repertoires from 500 to 750 donors were re-analyzed and high-resolution HLA genotyping was added so that TCR occurrence patterns could be studied. In the later analysis, no new phenotypic data were used to find candidate immune exposures; instead, reliance was placed on TCR beta sequences and their occurrence across donors. In an earlier analysis of 500 to 650 of the donors, high-throughput TCR beta sequencing was used to judge whether each TCR beta V gene segment behaved as functional or pseudogenic. Donor age, sex, ethnicity and CMV serostatus were compiled together with the repertoire data. A later genetic analysis used genome-wide SNP genotypes for about 65% of the roughly 700 donors, treating that subset as a discovery cohort. All discovery cohort repertoires had been generated on a single sequencing platform. Both class I and class II loci were covered by HLA typing, at four-digit resolution. The number of typed donors differed by locus: 629-630 for A, B, C, DRB1 and DQB1; 500 to 550 for DQA1; approximately 600 for DPA1; and roughly 470 for DPB1. A handful of DR-DQ haplotypes were handled as single units for association and clustering because linkage in the cohort was strong. On average, around 230,000 unique TCR beta nucleotide sequences were sequenced per donor among more than 350 genotyped donors of the cohort, with about 17% of those sequences being non-productive. What the study reported, not specific to this receptor: The sequencing pipeline was judged likely to have produced a cluster of highly shared sequence variants as a technical artifact. An association between a missense DCLRE1C variant and V-gene and J-gene trimming of TCR beta chains was found in a later genetic analysis and replicated in an independent cohort. Some IMGT-functional V segments, including TRBV6-2 and TRBV6-3, could not be distinguished by the 87-base-pair reads and were therefore excluded. This cohort had only TCR beta chains sequenced, and the lack of alpha or paired-chain data limited which features could be detected. While some public TCRs were present in many individuals, most TCR sequences turned up only very rarely across donors. Cytomegalovirus status was reported to be diagnosed by the classifier with high specificity and sensitivity in both the original and validation cohorts. Most CMV-associated TCR beta chains appeared to be HLA-restricted in a later analysis, and the HLA associations seemed to be driven largely by CMV exposure. In a later analysis, the rate of TCR association differed among HLA loci, with DRB1 alleles having the most associated TCRs and HLA-C alleles having the fewest. Because some donors lacked HLA typing at each locus, the association tests relied only on the typed subset. In an earlier analysis of around 600 of the donors, most TCR beta V segments appeared in productive rearrangements about 87% or about 30% of the time, broadly matching IMGT annotations. A further reported finding was that TCR beta sequences accurately predicted the HLA-A and HLA-B alleles for most subjects in the first cohort. At a false discovery rate of 0.05, a later analysis linked roughly 17,000 TCR beta sequences to specific HLA alleles. Three of the identified cytomegalovirus-associated TCR beta chains were confirmed in vitro to be specific for cytomegalovirus antigens. In a later genetic analysis, fewer N-insertions in productive TCRs were reported among donors in an Asian-associated ancestry cluster than the approximately 670-donor mean. Correlated functional status among segregating V segments might be attributable to linkage disequilibrium, but an unknown experimental factor could not be ruled out. Fewer than 20 rarely observed V segments, including chromosome 9 orphons, were excluded from the earlier analysis of some 590 of the donors because counts were too low. A later analysis reported that several top co-occurrence clusters appeared linked to parvovirus B19, influenza, CMV and Epstein-Barr virus. In a later analysis, HLA-associated TCR beta chains were found to be more clonally expanded and to have lower generation probabilities than equally common non-associated chains. The study gave a list of about 170 TCR beta chains associated with cytomegalovirus. When HLA alleles, especially DR and DQ, strongly co-occurred, TCR associations were difficult to assign to individual alleles. Presence/absence analyses assumed roughly uniform sequencing depth across donors, an assumption that may not hold. The only immune exposure information available for the cohort was CMV serostatus. It was suggested by the authors that the approach could potentially be generalized to other disease states and immunological phenotypes.

As concerns this clone: Its binding antigen is unknown. Per-nucleotide qualities are absent, and no much larger clonotype sits a single base away.

CDR1 MNHNY and CDR2 SVGAGI were looked up in the germline V gene (reference sequence). From the cysteine up to the phenylalanine, the CDR3 has a length of 14 residues. Left in the record is the CDR3 DNA by itself, 42 bases read in frame from the first base. The trim is 0 bases for V and 0 bases for J, with a gap of 6 bases between the germline ends. In total, approximately 700 healthy bone marrow donors made up the cohort. Cohort members were all nominally healthy when sampled, although unrecorded immune exposures were likely present. The donor was CMV seronegative and belonged to the group of under 400 seronegative cohort members. A peripheral blood sample was provided by each donor, and peripheral blood mononuclear cells were used for TCR beta sequencing. Genomic DNA extraction from the blood cell samples was performed with the Qiagen DNeasy Blood Extraction Kit. Receptor amplification or capture employed the immunoSEQ multiplex PCR assay. A mixture of 60 forward primers for TCR Vbeta segments and 13 reverse primers for TCR Jbeta segments was used in the multiplex PCR. A multiplex PCR assay on genomic DNA amplified the CDR3 region of rearranged TCR beta genes. The Illumina HiSeq System was used to sequence the amplified TCR beta libraries as 87-base-pair reads. Turning to the authors' computational methods: A later analysis counted tens of millions of unique TCR beta chains across the 670 or so repertoires, and approximately 11 million of these chains were shared by at least two donors. Raw reads were error-corrected and collapsed into unique sequences with a nearest-neighbor algorithm that merged closely related sequences to remove PCR and sequencing errors. CDR3 sequences were aligned to IMGT reference sequences to assign V, D and J gene segments. For a sequence to be retained, a match of at least six nucleotides to both a V gene segment and a J gene segment was required. Rearrangements were classified as productive when the CDR3 lacked stop codons and remained in frame with V and J, and all other rearrangements were classified as non-productive. CDR3 was defined according to IMGT convention as the region running from the second conserved V-encoded cysteine to the conserved J-encoded phenylalanine. The earlier analysis of roughly 590 of the donors excluded any sequence lacking an unambiguous match to a single V gene segment. In an earlier analysis of approximately 590 of the donors, a V segment was called functional when productive rearrangements were above 56.7%, and segregating when the standard deviation between donors exceeded 5%. To diagnose cytomegalovirus status from the catalog of TCR beta chain sequences, a statistical classification framework was built. V and J gene assignment, in a later analysis, came from comparing TCR nucleotide sequences with IMGT/GENE-DB human TR gene sequences. Using the TCRdist pipeline, a later analysis assigned CDR3 sequences along with most-parsimonious VDJ recombination scenarios. In a later analysis, each TCR beta chain was defined by its CDR3 amino acid sequence together with its V-gene family, and reads without a unique V-gene family were excluded. To address suspected cross-contamination and a sequencing artifact, a later analysis removed around 590 highly shared, low-generation-probability nucleotide sequences. In a later analysis, a clonal expansion index for each public chain was calculated from normalized within-repertoire ranks of inferred template counts. Generation probabilities in a later analysis came from a VDJ recombination model fitted to out-of-frame rearrangements, and those results were checked against IGoR. In a later analysis, hypergeometric tests were used to score TCR-TCR, TCR-HLA and TCR-CMV co-occurrence, with a repertoire-size bias correction applied to TCR pairs. To estimate false discovery rates, a later analysis permuted the HLA or CMV assignments 20 times. In a later analysis, co-occurring TCRs were grouped using DBSCAN, and TCRdist sequence similarity was added for clustering within HLA-allele-positive subsets. Repertoires with fewer than 30,000 or more than 120,000 public chains were left out of co-occurrence clustering, as were about five repertoires with anomalous nucleotide sharing. TCRdb re-hosts the immuneACCESS table, in-frame sequences only. Its copies lack some clones; in the studies checked, an unresolved V gene accounts for under half of them, and the cause for the rest is not known. Clone size and V and J calls were adopted from that table, with D and trimming inferred from the DNA. This sample holds over 150,000 clones; 70% to 85% were observed only once. About 0.092% of the sample belongs to the ten largest clones.

Sequencing input: PBMCs. This TCR came from a boy aged 2 to 9 in good health and CMV-seronegative. The V and J segments used are TRBV6-6 and TRBJ2-7, with no confidently assigned D gene. The CDR3 reads CASSYSKSSYEQYF. In nucleotides, the sequence is TGTGCCAGCAGTTACTCAAAGAGCTCCTACGAGCAGTACTTC.